A selection of T cell receptor beta chains follows, all from one sample in a study of T cells in Graves' hyperthyroidism and ophthalmopathy. TCRdb used MiXCR to reprocess the multiplex PCR reads, holding one entry per CDR3 protein. Of a few hundred thousand distinct CDR3 sequences listed, around 46% are singletons. The material sequenced was peripheral blood or thyroid tissue (not recorded which). These TCRs come from a woman between 18 and 30 years old with Graves' hyperthyroidism. CDR3s include the opening cysteine and the closing phenylalanine or tryptophan. Each record gives: clone size, V gene, J gene, D gene, CDR3 DNA, CDR3 protein. The D gene is left open where the match is weak. Not all rows give a size; the values are once, few, many and, for expanded clones, a class.

>few|TRBV4-3|TRBJ1-2|TRBD1
TGCGCCAGCAGCTATTTGCAGACAGGGGACTATGGCTACACCTTC
CASSYLQTGDYGYTF
>NA|TRBV7-3|TRBJ1-2|NA
TGTGCCAGCAGCCGCGGGACGGTTTATGGCTACACCTTC
CASSRGTVYGYTF
>NA|TRBV14|TRBJ2-7|TRBD1
TGTGCCAGCAGCCAATGGACAGGGGACTACGGCGAGCAGTACTTC
CASSQWTGDYGEQYF
>few|TRBV9|TRBJ2-3|NA
TGTGCCAGCAGCGTAGTGGCTGAAAGCACAGATACGCAGTATTTT
CASSVVAESTDTQYF
>NA|TRBV20-1|TRBJ2-2|TRBD2
TGCAGTCAAGGACTAGCGGGAGGGAGGGACACCGGGGAGCTGTTTTTT
CSQGLAGGRDTGELFF
>NA|TRBV15|TRBJ2-2|NA
TGTGCCACCAGCAGAGGCGTCGCCGGGGAGCTGTTTTTT
CATSRGVAGELFF
>NA|TRBV24-1|TRBJ2-1|NA
TGTGCCACCAGTGACCCCGGGAGCAATGAGCAGTTCTTC
CATSDPGSNEQFF
>many|TRBV11-2|TRBJ1-2|NA
TGTGCCAGCAGCTTAGAGCCGGGTTCCTATGGCTACACCTTC
CASSLEPGSYGYTF
>many|TRBV7-2|TRBJ1-1|TRBD1
TGTGCCAGCAGCTTAGCAGGGACAGGGAACACTGAAGCTTTCTTT
CASSLAGTGNTEAFF
>NA|TRBV24-1|TRBJ1-2|NA
TGTGCCACCAGTGATCTTCAGGGTTATGGCTACACCTTC
CATSDLQGYGYTF
>NA|TRBV7-2|TRBJ2-7|TRBD2
TGTGCCAGCAGCTTATACGGACTAGCGCAGTACGAGCAGTACTTC
CASSLYGLAQYEQYF
>NA|TRBV11-1|TRBJ1-5|NA
TGTGCCAGCAGCAGAGGGCGCGAGGGGACCATTCAGCCCCAGCATTTT
CASSRGREGTIQPQHF
>NA|TRBV29-1|TRBJ1-3|NA
TGCAGCGTTGCCGGATCTGGTTACACCATATATTTT
CSVAGSGYTIYF
>many|TRBV12-3/TRBV12-4|TRBJ1-1|NA
TGTGCCAGCAGTTCTCAAGGGGGAGGGACTGAAGCTTTCTTT
CASSSQGGGTEAFF
>NA|TRBV29-1|TRBJ1-5|TRBD1
TGCAGCGCTAGACAGGGAGGGTTTAGCAATCAGCCCCAGCATTTT
CSARQGGFSNQPQHF
>many|TRBV10-3|TRBJ2-5|TRBD1
TGTGCCATCAACCGGGACAGCCAAGAGACCCAGTACTTC
CAINRDSQETQYF
>many|TRBV10-3|TRBJ2-2|NA
TGTGCCATCAGGCCCCGGGACTCGAACACCGGGGAGCTGTTTTTT
CAIRPRDSNTGELFF
>NA|TRBV20-1|TRBJ2-5|NA
TGCAGTGCTAGATCGACAGTCAATCAGCCCCAGTACTTC
CSARSTVNQPQYF
>NA|TRBV10-3|TRBJ2-7|TRBD2
TGTGCCATCAGTGAAGGACTAGCGGGTAGCCCGGGGTACGAGCAGTACTTC
CAISEGLAGSPGYEQYF
>many|TRBV7-9|TRBJ1-2|TRBD1
TGTGCCAGCAGCCCAGGGGGTATGACTGGGGGCTACACCTTC
CASSPGGMTGGYTF
>NA|TRBV5-5|TRBJ1-3|NA
TGTGCCAGCAGCTTGGGGTTATCGCGCTATGGCTACACCATATATTTT
CASSLGLSRYGYTIYF
>few|TRBV4-1|TRBJ2-2|NA
TGCGCCAGCAGCCCAAGGGGCCCGCCCGGGGAGCTGTTTTTT
CASSPRGPPGELFF
>NA|TRBV11-2|TRBJ2-7|TRBD2
TGTGCCAGCAGTTTAACTGCCCTAGCGGGATTGAGTGAGCAGTACTTC
CASSLTALAGLSEQYF
>many|TRBV5-1|TRBJ1-1|TRBD1
TGCGCCAGCAGGGAGGGGGCCCCGGCTGAAGCTTTCTTT
CASREGAPAEAFF
>NA|TRBV12-3/TRBV12-4|TRBJ2-2|TRBD1
TGTGCCAGCAGTTCTCCGGGACAGGGGGCCGGGGAGCTGTTTTTT
CASSSPGQGAGELFF
>NA|TRBV7-9|TRBJ2-5|TRBD1
TGTGCCAACTCTGGGACAGGGGAGGAGACCCAGTACTTC
CANSGTGEETQYF
>many|TRBV12-3/TRBV12-4|TRBJ2-7|NA
TGTGCCAGCAGTTTCGGGGGAGTCTCCTACGAGCAGTACTTC
CASSFGGVSYEQYF
>NA|TRBV20-1|TRBJ2-2|NA
TGCAGTGCTAGAGATACGGTCTCTGGAAACACCGGGGAGCTGTTTTTT
CSARDTVSGNTGELFF
>NA|TRBV7-2|TRBJ1-2|NA
TGTGCCAGCAGCTTAAATCTCCGGGGCTACACCTTC
CASSLNLRGYTF
>many|TRBV9|TRBJ2-7|TRBD1
TGTGCCAGCAGCGTAGCAGGGGGCTCCTCCTACGAGCAGTACTTC
CASSVAGGSSYEQYF
>many|TRBV4-1|TRBJ2-7|NA
TGCGCCAGCAGCCTCATAGGTAGCTACGAGCAGTACTTC
CASSLIGSYEQYF
>once|TRBV29-1|TRBJ2-7|TRBD2
TGCAGCTCACAACCGGGACTAGCGGGAGACGAGCAGTACTTC
CSSQPGLAGDEQYF
>once|TRBV4-3|TRBJ1-2|TRBD1
TGCGCCAGCGGCCAAGAGAACAGGGGAGGGTATGGCTACACCTTC
CASGQENRGGYGYTF
>many|TRBV5-6|TRBJ1-6|NA
TGTGCCAGCAGCTTGGGGTGGGGGGCGAATTCACCCCTCCACTTT
CASSLGWGANSPLHF
>NA|TRBV14|TRBJ1-2|NA
TGTACCAGCAGCCAAGCTACCCCTTGGGACTATGGCTACACCTTC
CTSSQATPWDYGYTF
>few|TRBV10-2|TRBJ2-7|TRBD1
TGCGCCAGCAGTGTAGGACAGGGAAGCGAGCAGTACTTC
CASSVGQGSEQYF
>NA|TRBV9|TRBJ2-2|NA
TGTGCCTGCAGCCCGAGCCGGGGTGAAGGGGGCACCGGGGAGCTGTTTTTT
CACSPSRGEGGTGELFF
>many|TRBV4-3|TRBJ2-5|NA
TGCGCCAGCAGCCAAGATCTATGGAGGGCCACCACCGAGACCCAGTACTTC
CASSQDLWRATTETQYF
>many|TRBV6-1|TRBJ1-5|NA
TGTGCCAGCAAGGCTGGGAGACTTTATAGCAATCAGCCCCAGCATTTT
CASKAGRLYSNQPQHF
>NA|TRBV27|TRBJ2-7|TRBD2
TGTGCCAGCAGTTCCAGCGGGAGGAAGCAGTACTTC
CASSSSGRKQYF
>few|TRBV10-1|TRBJ2-6|TRBD1
TGCGCCAGCAGCGAAGGACAGGGCTACTCTGGGGCCAACGTCCTGACTTTC
CASSEGQGYSGANVLTF
>many|TRBV12-3/TRBV12-4|TRBJ1-1|NA
TGTGCCAGCAGGGACATACCAGTGAACACTGAAGCTTTCTTT
CASRDIPVNTEAFF
>many|TRBV6-5|TRBJ2-5|NA
TGTGCCAGCAGCCCGCCCCGGGGAGAGACCCAGTACTTC
CASSPPRGETQYF
>many|TRBV7-2|TRBJ1-5|TRBD1
TGTGCCAGCAGCCAGACAGGGAATAGCAATCAGCCCCAGCATTTT
CASSQTGNSNQPQHF
>NA|TRBV9|TRBJ2-5|TRBD2
TGTGCCAGCAGCGAAGCGGGAGGCATCGAGACCCAGTACTTC
CASSEAGGIETQYF
>once|TRBV2|TRBJ1-1|NA
TGTGCCAATGGCGCTGAAGCTTTCTTT
CANGAEAFF
>NA|TRBV12-3/TRBV12-4|TRBJ2-2|TRBD2
TGTGCCAGCAGCTCGAGGACTAGCGGTCACACCGGGGAGCTGTTTTTT
CASSSRTSGHTGELFF
>NA|TRBV24-1|TRBJ2-2|NA
TGTGCCACCAGTGACCCCAGGGCGGCCGGGGGCAACGGGGAGCTGTTTTTT
CATSDPRAAGGNGELFF
>NA|TRBV19|TRBJ2-5|NA
TGTGCCTGGAGTGTTGGGGGCGTAAAGACCCAGTACTTC
CAWSVGGVKTQYF
>NA|TRBV10-3|TRBJ2-5|NA
TGTGCCATCAAACTCGACATCGAGGAGACCCAGTACTTC
CAIKLDIEETQYF
>NA|TRBV30|TRBJ2-5|TRBD2
TGTGCCTGGGAAGGCGGGACTAGCGGGAGTGAGGAGACCCAGTACTTC
CAWEGGTSGSEETQYF